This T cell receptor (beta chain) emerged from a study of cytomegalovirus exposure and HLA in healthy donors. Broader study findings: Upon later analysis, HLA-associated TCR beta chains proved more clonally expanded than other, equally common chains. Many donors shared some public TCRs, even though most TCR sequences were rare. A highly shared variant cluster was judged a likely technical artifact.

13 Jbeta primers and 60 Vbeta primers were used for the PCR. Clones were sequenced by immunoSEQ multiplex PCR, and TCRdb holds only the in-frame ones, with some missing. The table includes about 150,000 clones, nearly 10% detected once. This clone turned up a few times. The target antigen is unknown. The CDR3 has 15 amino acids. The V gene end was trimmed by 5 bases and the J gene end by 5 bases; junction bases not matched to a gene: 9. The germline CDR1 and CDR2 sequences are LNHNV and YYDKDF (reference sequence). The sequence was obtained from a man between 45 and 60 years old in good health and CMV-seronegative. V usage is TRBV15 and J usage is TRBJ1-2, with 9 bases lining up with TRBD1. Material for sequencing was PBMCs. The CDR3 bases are TGTGCCACCAGCCGGTCGCGCGGGACAGGGTATGGCTACACCTTC. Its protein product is CATSRSRGTGYGYTF.